This TCR beta chain was sequenced for a study of T cell responses to AZD1222 COVID-19 vaccine. Points from the study as a whole: Two AZD1222 doses significantly raised spike-specific TCR breadth and depth over controls. It should be noted that donors were predominantly white British and more often female, and clonal diversity was possibly underestimated. Seropositive at baseline were only six AZD1222 recipients. At 160-218 and 743-854, vaccine-associated CD4 TCRs were dominant, and they spanned spike.

Generated by immunoSEQ multiplex PCR, the TCRdb table keeps only in-frame clones and is missing some. The sample records about 210,000 clones, around 92% being singletons. On this clone: Its antigen is not known.

Trimming took 5 bases from V and 3 from J; bases not matched to a gene: 3. The CDR3 loop spans 13 amino acids. CDR1 is GTSNPN and CDR2 is SVGIG in the germline V gene (reference sequence). This chain joins TRBV30 and TRBJ1-1; TRBD1 agrees at 10 bases. Sequencing was performed on peripheral blood, taken on day 0 of AZD1222 vaccination. The sequence came from an adult in good health. In DNA form, the CDR3 reads TGTGCCTGGGGGACAGGGGTGGACACTGAAGCTTTCTTT. Translation gives CAWGTGVDTEAFF.